A single sample is the source of the 32 T cell receptor beta chains below, sequenced in a study of OX40 agonist ivuxolimab in advanced cancers. Sequencing used immunoSEQ multiplex PCR; TCRdb keeps in-frame clones, though not all of them. Seen here are some 72,000 clones, approximately 92% observed once, and the top ten hold 0.53%. The material sequenced was CD4+ or CD8+ T cells sorted from blood, taken in a trial of the OX40 agonist ivuxolimab. These receptors were collected from an adult with an advanced solid tumor such as melanoma, head and neck, liver or kidney cancer.

The rearrangement uses TRBV29-1 and TRBJ2-3, with D possibly TRBD2 on 5 matching bases. Per germline, CDR1 SQVTM and CDR2 ANQGSEA. Deletions cut 2 bases from V and 4 bases from J, with 10 bases between. This CDR3 has 13 amino acids. As DNA, the CDR3 is TGCAGCGTTGAAACAACTAGGTCAGATACGCAGTATTTT. Its translation: CSVETTRSDTQYF.

CDR3 sequence reads: CASSSRRGNTEAFF. In nucleotides, the CDR3 is TGTGCCAGTAGTTCCCGACGAGGGAACACTGAAGCTTTCTTT. This sequence joins TRBV19 and TRBJ1-1; D unclear. Germline values: CDR1 LNHDA, CDR2 SQIVND (reference sequence). The V end was cut by 5 bases, the J end by 1 base, with 11 bases between. The CDR3 has 14 residues.

This clone was recorded only once. The V gene is TRBV30, the J gene TRBJ2-5, with TRBD2 matching over 9 bases. After removal of 5 bases from V and 5 bases from J, the junction contained 9 bases not matched to a gene. The CDR3 totals 14 residues. The germline gives CDR1 GTSNPN, CDR2 SVGIG (reference sequence). CDR3 sequence (DNA): TGTGCCTGGGGCGGGAGGGCCAGGTTTGAGACCCAGTACTTC. Its protein is CAWGGRARFETQYF.

The J gene is TRBJ1-1, the V gene TRBV6-5; D is possibly TRBD1 (5 bases). Trimming removed 7 bases from V and 14 bases from J, with 23 bases in between. Germline CDR1 and CDR2: MNHEY and SVGAGI. The CDR3 contains 13 residues. The chain's CDR3 is CASTPGAAGEEFF. The CDR3 nucleotides read TGTGCCAGCACACCCGGGGCCGCCGGGGAGGAGTTCTTT.

J is TRBJ2-5 and V is TRBV11-2; a weak D match, TRBD1 (6 bases). The V gene lost 6 bases and the J gene lost 1 base, with 12 bases spanning the gap. Germline lookup yields CDR1 SGHAT and CDR2 FQNNGV. This CDR3 has 14 amino acids. Here the CDR3 DNA reads TGTGCCAGCAGATATACAGGGCTCCAAGAGACCCAGTACTTC. Translation: CASRYTGLQETQYF.

V and J are TRBV5-4 and TRBJ1-2; D remains ambiguous. The CDR3 extends over 13 amino acids. Trimming left V 3 bases short and J 2 bases short, with 8 bases between. The germline gives CDR1 SGHNT, CDR2 YYREEE (reference sequence). CDR3 region: CASSSDGNYGYTF. The CDR3 DNA sequence: TGTGCCAGCAGCTCGGACGGAAACTATGGCTACACCTTC.

The rearrangement links TRBV2 to TRBJ2-3, with D possibly being TRBD1 or TRBD2 (5 bases each). There are 14 residues in the CDR3. The V and J ends lost 6 bases and 11 bases respectively, with 21 bases between them. Germline V gene lookup returns CDR1 SNHLY and CDR2 FYNNEI. CDR3: CASRPLFGARVQYF. CDR3 in DNA: TGTGCCAGCAGGCCCCTCTTTGGGGCGAGGGTGCAGTATTTT.

This clone has a single count. One end of the junction does not line up with germline, which may come from a read error. The CDR3 here is CASSLGQGANNEQFF. The CDR3 DNA follows: TGTGCTAGCAGCTTAGGACAGGGGGCTAACAATGAGCAGTTCTTC. The chain uses TRBV7-7 and TRBJ2-1, with TRBD1 identical over 11 bases. The CDR3 contains 15 residues. Germline CDR1 and CDR2: SSHAT and FNYEAQ (reference sequence).

The V call is TRBV7-9, the J call TRBJ1-3; perhaps TRBD1 as D (6 bases). CDR1 SEHNR and CDR2 FQNEAQ come from the germline V gene (reference sequence). This CDR3 contains 15 residues. V was clipped by 4 bases and J by 3 bases, with 13 bases between them. CDR3 nucleotide sequence: TGTGCCAGCAGCTCCGGAGGCAGGGGTGGAAACACCATATATTTT. This translates into CASSSGGRGGNTIYF.

CDR3 nucleotide sequence: TGTGCCAGCAGTTCGGCTTTAACCGGGGAGCTGTTTTTT. This gives the protein CASSSALTGELFF. The chain employs TRBV6-5 and TRBJ2-2; D ambiguous. Germline V gene data show CDR1 as MNHEY and CDR2 as SVGAGI. Trimming removed 4 bases from V and 5 bases from J, with 8 bases in between. This CDR3 contains 13 residues.

The rearrangement links TRBV7-8 to TRBJ2-3; 12 nucleotides match TRBD2. CDR3 size: 16 residues. V lost 1 base to trimming and J lost 5 bases; unmatched junction nucleotides: 4. Germline loops: CDR1 SGHVS, CDR2 FQNEAQ. In DNA form, the CDR3 reads TGTGCCAGCAGCTTAGGACTAGCGGGAGAGGAAGATACGCAGTATTTT. Translation: CASSLGLAGEEDTQYF.

The chain recombines TRBV6-5 with TRBJ1-1; D is uncertain. CDR3 size: 15 residues. The ends were cut back, 6 bases at V and 5 bases at J, with 19 bases in the middle. Germline-derived CDR1 and CDR2 are MNHEY and SVGAGI. CDR3 loop: CASREAGGRKTEAFF. The CDR3 DNA reads as TGTGCCAGCAGGGAGGCAGGCGGGAGGAAAACTGAAGCTTTCTTT.

V is TRBV7-2 and J is TRBJ2-3, with D perhaps TRBD2 (6 bases). This CDR3 contains 15 residues. The V end lost 1 base, the J end lost 3 bases, and 11 bases lay between the germline ends. CDR1 SGHTA and CDR2 FQGNSA come from the germline V gene. The CDR3, as DNA: TGTGCCAGCAGCTTAGGGGGCGGGGAAACAGATACGCAGTATTTT. Its protein product is CASSLGGGETDTQYF.

This rearrangement joins TRBV19 to TRBJ1-2; 9 bases align to TRBD1. The CDR3 totals 15 residues. The V segment lost 4 bases and the J segment 4 bases; nucleotides outside the gene matches: 7. The germline V gene encodes CDR1 LNHDA and CDR2 SQIVND (reference sequence). The CDR3 nucleotides read TGTGCCAGTAGTAGGGGGACAGGGTCAGCCTATGGCTACACCTTC. This gives the protein CASSRGTGSAYGYTF.

The gene calls are TRBV11-2 and TRBJ2-7; D not resolved. The CDR3 consists of 14 residues. From germline, CDR1 is SGHAT and CDR2 FQNNGV. Trimming took off 1 base at V and 7 bases at J, with 14 bases between the two ends. This CDR3 is CASSLGPQLVEQYF. CDR3 DNA sequence: TGTGCCAGCAGCTTAGGGCCTCAGCTAGTTGAGCAGTACTTC.

The J gene is TRBJ2-7, the V gene TRBV14; D call uncertain. V shed 2 bases and J shed 1 base, with 12 bases lying between them. CDR3 length: 15 residues. Germline V CDR1 and CDR2: SGHDN, FVKESK. CDR3 in DNA: TGTGCCAGCAGCCAAACTACTCCCCCTTCCTACGAGCAGTACTTC. This translates into CASSQTTPPSYEQYF. The entire variable domain, with the rest obtained from reference TRBV14 and TRBJ2-7, is as follows: EAGVTQFPSHSVIEKGQTVTLRCDPISGHDNLYWYRRVMGKEIKFLLHFVKESKQDESGMPNNRFLAERTGGTYSTLKVQPAELEDSGVYFCASSQTTPPSYEQYFGPGTRLTVT.

Worth noting for this clone: At one end the junction does not follow the germline gene, possibly because of a read error. The V and J genes are TRBV7-2 and TRBJ1-5; weak D call: TRBD1 (6 bases). This CDR3 region has 13 residues. CDR1 SGHTA and CDR2 FQGNSA come from the germline V gene. This CDR3 is CVSTQTGLAPQHF. Written as DNA, the CDR3 is TGTGTCAGCACCCAAACAGGGCTTGCGCCCCAGCATTTT.

This chain connects TRBV30 to TRBJ2-2; the D gene is possibly TRBD1 (6 bases). V lost 2 bases and J lost 1, with 17 bases in between. Germline CDR1 and CDR2: GTSNPN and SVGIG (reference sequence). The CDR3 loop spans 17 amino acids. CDR3 nucleotides: TGTGCCTGGAGTTCATTTGTAGCACAGGGGAACACCGGGGAGCTGTTTTTT. Its protein is CAWSSFVAQGNTGELFF.

The V and J genes are TRBV19 and TRBJ2-3; the D is unclear. Trimming pared 0 bases from V and 2 bases from J, leaving 9 bases between. CDR1 and CDR2 (germline): LNHDA, SQIVND (reference sequence). The CDR3 contains 15 residues. CDR3 DNA: TGTGCCAGTAGTATAGACCCAGGCCACACAGATACGCAGTATTTT. Translated, it gives CASSIDPGHTDTQYF.

This clone has only a few counts. The J gene is TRBJ2-7, the V gene TRBV30; D may match TRBD1 or TRBD2 (5 bases each). V was shortened by 4 bases and J by 2 bases, with 21 bases between the two germline ends. Germline values: CDR1 GTSNPN, CDR2 SVGIG (reference sequence). The CDR3 extends over 16 amino acids. CDR3 DNA: TGTGCCTGGACACTTTCGACCGGGACCGCCACCTACGAGCAGTACTTC. Its translation: CAWTLSTGTATYEQYF.

V gene TRBV11-3 combines with J gene TRBJ2-3, with D tentatively TRBD1 or TRBD2 (6 bases each). V was pared by 4 bases and J by 5 bases, with 19 bases between. CDR1 and CDR2 from the germline V gene are SGHNT and YENEEA. The CDR3 has 16 amino acids. CDR3 region: CASSSPGGGMGDTQYF. For the CDR3, the DNA is TGTGCCAGCAGCTCTCCTGGGGGCGGGATGGGAGATACGCAGTATTTT.

The chain recombines TRBV5-1 with TRBJ1-3, with unresolved D. Germline CDR1 SGHRS, CDR2 YFSETQ. Trimming cost V 4 bases and J 1 base, with 15 bases left between them. The CDR3 extends over 16 amino acids. The CDR3 region has the DNA TGCGCCAGCAGCCTTGACGGGGTCGATTCTGGAAACACCATATATTTT. This translates into CASSLDGVDSGNTIYF.

J is TRBJ2-4 and V is TRBV10-3; D is possibly TRBD1 or TRBD2 (5 bases each). V was pared by 4 bases and J by 5 bases, with 12 bases between. Germline CDR1 reads ENHRY; CDR2 reads SYGVKD. This CDR3 region has 14 residues. The chain's CDR3 is CAISVGREQNIQYF. As DNA, the CDR3 is TGTGCCATCAGTGTTGGCAGGGAGCAAAACATTCAGTACTTC.

This chain connects TRBV18 to TRBJ2-1, with 12 bases lining up with TRBD2. Trimming cost V 3 bases and J 6 bases; bases outside gene matches: 18. Per germline, CDR1 KGHSH and CDR2 LQKENI. This CDR3 is 20 amino acids long. As DNA, the CDR3 is TGTGCCAGCTCACCTCCGACTAGCGGGAGCCCCCAGGGGTGGGCCAATGAGCAGTTCTTC. This translates into CASSPPTSGSPQGWANEQFF.

The chain recombines TRBV5-5 with TRBJ1-1, with D possibly TRBD1 on 5 matching bases. The V gene's germline CDR1 is SGHKS and CDR2 YYEKEE (reference sequence). The CDR3 spans 13 residues. V dropped 5 bases and J dropped 1 base, with 9 bases sitting between them. The CDR3: CASRPGGNTEAFF. DNA of the CDR3: TGTGCCAGCAGACCCGGGGGGAACACTGAAGCTTTCTTT.

The chain employs TRBV30 and TRBJ2-7, with D uncertain. CDR1 is GTSNPN and CDR2 is SVGIG in the germline V gene (reference sequence). The V end lost 5 bases, the J end lost 4 bases, and 15 bases lay between the germline ends. The CDR3 loop spans 13 amino acids. This chain's CDR3 is CAWAPDLKYEQYF. The DNA of the CDR3 is TGTGCCTGGGCCCCCGATTTAAAATACGAGCAGTACTTC.

With regard to this clone: In the same sample, other DNA sequences code for this CDR3. The chain links TRBV27 to TRBJ2-3, with unresolved D. This CDR3 has 13 amino acids. CDR1 and CDR2 from the germline V gene are MNHEY and SMNVEV (reference sequence). V gave up 5 bases and J gave up 2 bases, with 8 bases separating them. CDR3 nucleotides: TGTGCCAGCAGTCACCGGCCCACAGATACGCAGTATTTT. It is translated as CASSHRPTDTQYF.

V and J are TRBV5-6 and TRBJ1-6; maybe TRBD1 (5 bases). The CDR3 totals 15 residues. With 2 bases removed from V and 5 bases from J, the gap between germline ends came to 11 bases. Germline-derived CDR1 and CDR2 are SGHDT and YYEEEE. The CDR3 DNA reads TGTGCCAGCAGCTTCCAGGGTCGGGATAATTCACCCCTCCACTTT. Amino acids: CASSFQGRDNSPLHF.

Concerning this clone itself: This specimen includes other DNA sequences encoding the same CDR3. CDR3 coding DNA: TGTGCCAGCAGCCTGGACGGGAACTATGGCTACACCTTC. As protein: CASSLDGNYGYTF. The chain uses TRBV5-4 and TRBJ1-2; D remains ambiguous. The ends were cut back, 4 bases at V and 2 bases at J, with 9 bases in the middle. From germline, CDR1 is SGHNT and CDR2 YYREEE (reference sequence). This CDR3 is 13 amino acids long.

The chain joins TRBV29-1 to TRBJ2-7; 15 bases fit TRBD2. Germline CDR1 and CDR2: SQVTM and ANQGSEA. J lost 7 bases, V lost 6 bases, and 4 bases had no gene match. CDR3 size: 13 residues. DNA of the CDR3: TGCAGCGTGAAGGGGACTAGCGGGGGGGAGCAGTACTTC. Its translation: CSVKGTSGGEQYF.

This CDR3 reads CASSIVGGSDEQFF. The CDR3 DNA is TGTGCCAGTAGTATAGTAGGAGGGTCGGATGAGCAGTTCTTC. The chain joins TRBV19 to TRBJ2-1, with D possibly matching TRBD2 (6 bases). This CDR3 has 14 amino acids. Looked up from germline, CDR1 is LNHDA and CDR2 is SQIVND (reference sequence). The V and J ends lost 1 base and 8 bases respectively, with 12 bases between them.

The rearrangement uses TRBV7-8 and TRBJ1-1, with 8 nucleotides matching TRBD1. The CDR3 has 13 amino acids. V lost 4 bases, J lost 6 bases, and 4 bases stayed unmatched. The germline CDR1 and CDR2 sequences are SGHVS and FQNEAQ. The CDR3 loop reads CASSYGQGAEAFF. The CDR3 nucleotides read TGTGCCAGCAGCTATGGACAGGGAGCTGAAGCTTTCTTT.